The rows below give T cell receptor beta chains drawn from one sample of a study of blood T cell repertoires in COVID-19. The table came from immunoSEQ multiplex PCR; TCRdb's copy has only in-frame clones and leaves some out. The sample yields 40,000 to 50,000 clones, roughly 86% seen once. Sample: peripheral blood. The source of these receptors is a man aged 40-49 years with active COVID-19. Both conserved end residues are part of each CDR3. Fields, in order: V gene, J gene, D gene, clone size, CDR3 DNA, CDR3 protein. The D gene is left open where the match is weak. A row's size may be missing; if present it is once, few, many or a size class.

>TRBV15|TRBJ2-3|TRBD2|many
TGTGCCACCAGCAGAGCCCCTAGCGGGAGGGCCACAGATACGCAGTATTTT
CATSRAPSGRATDTQYF
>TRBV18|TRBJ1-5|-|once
TGTGCCAGCTCAAACGGTTTTAGCAATCAGCCCCAGCATTTT
CASSNGFSNQPQHF
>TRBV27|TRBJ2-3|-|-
TGTGCCAGCAGTCCGCGGGCTTATAGGGCAGATACGCAGTATTTT
CASSPRAYRADTQYF
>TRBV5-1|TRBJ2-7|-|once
TGCGCCAGCAGCCCCATTGACAGGTCCTACGAGCAGTACTTC
CASSPIDRSYEQYF
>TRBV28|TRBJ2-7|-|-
TGTGCCAGCAGTCCACCCGGGAGCTTACCCTACGAGCAGTACTTC
CASSPPGSLPYEQYF
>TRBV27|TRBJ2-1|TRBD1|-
TGTGCCAGCAGACAGGGGTACAATGAGCAGTTCTTC
CASRQGYNEQFF
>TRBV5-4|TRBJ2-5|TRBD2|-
TGTGCCAGCAGCAAGCGGGAGGGCCTAGTTGAGACCCAGTACTTC
CASSKREGLVETQYF
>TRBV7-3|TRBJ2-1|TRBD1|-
TGTGCCAGCAGCTTAAGCGGGGACAGGCACAATGAGCAGTTCTTC
CASSLSGDRHNEQFF
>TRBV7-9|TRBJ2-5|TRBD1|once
TGTGCCAGCAGCCCCAAAGACAGGGCCGGGGAGACCCAGTACTTC
CASSPKDRAGETQYF
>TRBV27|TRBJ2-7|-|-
TGTGCCAGCAGTTTAGCGAGTACCCCGGGGTACGAGCAGTACTTC
CASSLASTPGYEQYF
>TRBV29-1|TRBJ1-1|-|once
TGCAGCGTATCTAGAAGGATGAACACTGAAGCTTTCTTT
CSVSRRMNTEAFF
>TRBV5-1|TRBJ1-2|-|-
TGCGCCAGCAGCCTGACCATAGGGGGTGGCTACACCTTC
CASSLTIGGGYTF
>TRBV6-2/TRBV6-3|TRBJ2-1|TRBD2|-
TGTGCCAGCAGTTACACCCCTAGCGGGGGCTACAATGAGCAGTTCTTC
CASSYTPSGGYNEQFF
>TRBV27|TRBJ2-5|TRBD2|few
TGTGCCAGCAGGCGTGCACTAGCGGGAAAACAAGAGACCCAGTACTTC
CASRRALAGKQETQYF
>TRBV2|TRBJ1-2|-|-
TGTGCCAGCAGTGACGCCAGGAACTATGGCTACACCTTC
CASSDARNYGYTF
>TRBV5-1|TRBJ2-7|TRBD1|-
TGCGCCAGCAGCTTAGGGACAGGCCCTTTCCACGAGCAGTACTTC
CASSLGTGPFHEQYF
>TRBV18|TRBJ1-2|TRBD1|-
TGTGCCAGCTCACCCGGGACAGGGCTTGACTATGGCTACACCTTC
CASSPGTGLDYGYTF
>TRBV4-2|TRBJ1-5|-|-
TGTGCCAGCAGCCAAGATCTCGGGGGGAGGTATAGCAATCAGCCCCAGCATTTT
CASSQDLGGRYSNQPQHF
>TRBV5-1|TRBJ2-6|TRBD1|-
TGCGCCAGCAGCGAAGACAGGGCTGGGGCCAACGTCCTGACTTTC
CASSEDRAGANVLTF
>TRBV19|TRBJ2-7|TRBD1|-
TGTGCCAGTAGTATTATCCCGGGACAGGGAGGCTACGAGCAGTACTTC
CASSIIPGQGGYEQYF
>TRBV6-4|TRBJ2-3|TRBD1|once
TGTGCCAGCAGTGACTCACCGCCGGGACAGGGCCCAGATACGCAGTATTTT
CASSDSPPGQGPDTQYF
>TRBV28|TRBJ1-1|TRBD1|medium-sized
TGTGCCAGCAGTCCTATCCCCCCGCGGACAGGGTTTGAAGCTTTCTTT
CASSPIPPRTGFEAFF
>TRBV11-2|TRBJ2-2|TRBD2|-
TGTGCCAGCAGCTTCGGGGGAGGGCCCCCCGGGGAGCTGTTTTTT
CASSFGGGPPGELFF
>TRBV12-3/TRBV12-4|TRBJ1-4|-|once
TGTGCCAGCAGTTGGGGGGTAGATGAAAAACTGTTTTTT
CASSWGVDEKLFF
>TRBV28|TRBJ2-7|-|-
TGTGCCAGCAGACTGACAGGCCCACCATATTCACGCGAGCAGTACTTC
CASRLTGPPYSREQYF
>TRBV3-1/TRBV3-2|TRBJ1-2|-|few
TGTGCCAGCAGCCAAGTCAGTTCTAACTATGGCTACACCTTC
CASSQVSSNYGYTF
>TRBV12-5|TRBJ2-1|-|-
TGTGCTAGTGGTTTGGTACAGACCCTCGGGAGTCCGTACAATGAGCAGTTCTTC
CASGLVQTLGSPYNEQFF
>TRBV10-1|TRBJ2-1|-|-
TGCGCCAGCAGCTCCGAGGAGGGTCGGCCCTCCAATGAGCAGTTCTTC
CASSSEEGRPSNEQFF